This TCR beta chain was sequenced for a study of T cells in Graves' hyperthyroidism and ophthalmopathy. V gave up 0 bases and J gave up 7 bases; unmatched junction bases: 8. The CDR3 has 15 amino acids. Germline CDR1 is MNHNY and CDR2 is SVGAGI (reference sequence). Fresh peripheral blood, 10 ml, yielded the PBMCs. TCR beta CDR3 region amplification was performed from RNA transcripts. HTBI primers were employed in a first-round RT-PCR of the TCR CDR3. Via MiXCR, TCRdb re-called the multiplex PCR reads, giving one row per CDR3 protein. The data show around 570,000 distinct CDR3 sequences, about 20% seen once.

This receptor was obtained from a man aged 40-55 years with Graves' ophthalmopathy. Sample: blood. This chain uses TRBV6-6 with TRBJ2-5; TRBD1 matches 7 bases. Here the CDR3 reads CASSYSTGSGRTQYF. The CDR3 nucleotides read TGTGCCAGCAGTTACTCGACAGGGTCGGGTCGGACCCAGTACTTC.